This paragraph reports one T cell receptor (beta chain). These data originate in a study of T cell responses to AZD1222 COVID-19 vaccine. TCRdb's table, derived via immunoSEQ multiplex PCR, lists solely in-frame clones and lacks some. The data show about 86,000 clones, 70% to 90% seen once. This CDR3 spans 13 amino acids. In germline, CDR1 is MDHEN, CDR2 SYDVKM. V lost 10 bases to trimming and J lost 2 bases, with 15 bases between them. The clonotype comes from an adult in good health. Material: peripheral blood, obtained on day 0 of AZD1222 vaccination. This chain uses TRBV28 with TRBJ2-7, with D maybe TRBD1 (5 bases). This chain's CDR3 is CATLSDRTYEQYF. The CDR3 DNA sequence: TGTGCCACCCTCAGTGACAGAACCTACGAGCAGTACTTC.